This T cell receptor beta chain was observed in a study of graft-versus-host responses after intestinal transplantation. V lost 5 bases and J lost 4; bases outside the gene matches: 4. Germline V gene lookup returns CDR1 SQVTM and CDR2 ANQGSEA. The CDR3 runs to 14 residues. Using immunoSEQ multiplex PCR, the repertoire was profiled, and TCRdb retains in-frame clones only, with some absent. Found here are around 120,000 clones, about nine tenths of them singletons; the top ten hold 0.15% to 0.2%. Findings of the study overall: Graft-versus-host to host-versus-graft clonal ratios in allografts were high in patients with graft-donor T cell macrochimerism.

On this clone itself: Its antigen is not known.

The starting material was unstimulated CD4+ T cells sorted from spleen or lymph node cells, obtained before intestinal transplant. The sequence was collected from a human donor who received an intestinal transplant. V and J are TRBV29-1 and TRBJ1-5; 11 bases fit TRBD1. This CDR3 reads CSVSGTGGNQPQHF. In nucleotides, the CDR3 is TGCAGCGTTTCTGGGACAGGGGGGAATCAGCCCCAGCATTTT.